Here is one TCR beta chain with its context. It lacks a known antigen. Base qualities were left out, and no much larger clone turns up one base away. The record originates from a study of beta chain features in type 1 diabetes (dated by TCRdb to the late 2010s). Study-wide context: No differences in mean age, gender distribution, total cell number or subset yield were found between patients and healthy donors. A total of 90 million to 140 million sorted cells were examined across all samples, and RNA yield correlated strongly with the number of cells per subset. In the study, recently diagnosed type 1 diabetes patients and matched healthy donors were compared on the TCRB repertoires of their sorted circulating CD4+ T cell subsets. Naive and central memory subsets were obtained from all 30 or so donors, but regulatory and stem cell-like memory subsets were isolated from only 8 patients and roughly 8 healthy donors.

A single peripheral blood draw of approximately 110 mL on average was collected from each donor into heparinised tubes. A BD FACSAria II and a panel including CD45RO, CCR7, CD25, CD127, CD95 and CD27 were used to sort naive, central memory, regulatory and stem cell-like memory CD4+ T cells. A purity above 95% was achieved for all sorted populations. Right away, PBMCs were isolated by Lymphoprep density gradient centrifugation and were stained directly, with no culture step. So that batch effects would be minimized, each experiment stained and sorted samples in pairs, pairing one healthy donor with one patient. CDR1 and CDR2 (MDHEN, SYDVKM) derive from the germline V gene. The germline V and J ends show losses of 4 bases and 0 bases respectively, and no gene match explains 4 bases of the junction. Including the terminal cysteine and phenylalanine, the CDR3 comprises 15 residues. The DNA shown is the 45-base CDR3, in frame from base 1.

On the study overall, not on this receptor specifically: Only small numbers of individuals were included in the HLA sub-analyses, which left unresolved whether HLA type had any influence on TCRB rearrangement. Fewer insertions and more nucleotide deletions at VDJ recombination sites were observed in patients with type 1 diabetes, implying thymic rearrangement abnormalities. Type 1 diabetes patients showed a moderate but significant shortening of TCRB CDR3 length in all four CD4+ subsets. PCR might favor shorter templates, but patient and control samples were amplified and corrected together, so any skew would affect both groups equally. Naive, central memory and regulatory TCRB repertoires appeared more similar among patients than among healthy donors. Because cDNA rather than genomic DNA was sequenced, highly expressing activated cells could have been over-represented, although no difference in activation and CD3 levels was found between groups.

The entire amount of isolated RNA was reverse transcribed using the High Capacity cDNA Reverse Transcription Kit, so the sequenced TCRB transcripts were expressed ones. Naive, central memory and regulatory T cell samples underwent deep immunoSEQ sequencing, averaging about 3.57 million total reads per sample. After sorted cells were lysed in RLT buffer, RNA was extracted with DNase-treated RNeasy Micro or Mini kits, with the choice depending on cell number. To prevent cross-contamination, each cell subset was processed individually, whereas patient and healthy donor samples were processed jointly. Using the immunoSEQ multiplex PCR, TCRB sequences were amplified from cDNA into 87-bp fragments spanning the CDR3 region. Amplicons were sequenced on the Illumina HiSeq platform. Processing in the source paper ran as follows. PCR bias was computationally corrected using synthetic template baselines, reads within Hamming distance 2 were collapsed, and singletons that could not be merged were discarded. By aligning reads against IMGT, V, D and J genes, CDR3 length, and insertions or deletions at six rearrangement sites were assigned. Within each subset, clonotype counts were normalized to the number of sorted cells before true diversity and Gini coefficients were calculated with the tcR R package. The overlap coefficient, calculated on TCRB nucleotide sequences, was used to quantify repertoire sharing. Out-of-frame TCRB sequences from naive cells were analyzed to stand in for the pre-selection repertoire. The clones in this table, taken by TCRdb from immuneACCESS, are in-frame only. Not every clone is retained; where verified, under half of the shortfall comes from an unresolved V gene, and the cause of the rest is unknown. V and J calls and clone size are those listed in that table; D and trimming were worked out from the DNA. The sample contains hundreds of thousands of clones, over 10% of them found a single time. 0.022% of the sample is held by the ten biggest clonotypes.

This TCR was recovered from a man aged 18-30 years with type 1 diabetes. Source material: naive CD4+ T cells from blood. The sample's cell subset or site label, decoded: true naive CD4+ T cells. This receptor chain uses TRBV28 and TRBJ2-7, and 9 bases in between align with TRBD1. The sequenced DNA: TGTGCCAGCAGTTCTCCGGGACAGGGCTCCTACGAGCAGTACTTC. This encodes CASSSPGQGSYEQYF. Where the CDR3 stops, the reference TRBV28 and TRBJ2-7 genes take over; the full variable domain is DVKVTQSSRYLVKRTGEKVFLECVQDMDHENMFWYRQDPGLGLRLIYFSYDVKMKEKGDIPEGYSVSREKKERFSLILESASTNQTSMYLCASSSPGQGSYEQYFGPGTRLTVT.